The 17 T cell receptor beta chains given below trace back to one sample, sequenced in a study of CD8+ T cells in alopecia areata. Sequencing relied on a cDNA template that was reverse transcribed from extracted RNA. Repertoires were generated with immunoSEQ multiplex PCR, while TCRdb's copy carries only in-frame clones and drops some. Altogether around 190,000 clones are present, 60% being singletons, with the ten largest covering 0.95% to 1.1%. Noted treatment: oral pan-JAK inhibitor, 5-10 mg twice daily. Material: CD4+ T cells sorted from blood, obtained at week 24, from a patient treated with tofacitinib. Receptor source: a human donor with alopecia areata.

The chain is built from TRBV30 and TRBJ1-3; weak D call: TRBD1 (5 bases). The V end was cut by 4 bases, the J end by 0 bases, with 10 bases between. This CDR3 is 14 amino acids long. CDR1 is GTSNPN and CDR2 is SVGIG in the germline V gene (reference sequence). The CDR3 nucleotides are TGTGCCTGGACCGGCGGGGGCTCTGGAAACACCATATATTTT. Translated, it gives CAWTGGGSGNTIYF.

This chain links TRBV30 with TRBJ1-2; D is perhaps TRBD1 (5 bases). The CDR3 totals 12 residues. Germline CDR1 and CDR2: GTSNPN and SVGIG (reference sequence). Deletions cut 4 bases from V and 3 bases from J, with 9 bases between. Here the CDR3 DNA reads TGTGCCTGGAACGACAGAGACTATGGCTACACCTTC. Its translation: CAWNDRDYGYTF.

This clone showed up just once. The chain is built from TRBV15 and TRBJ2-1; possibly TRBD1 for D (6 bases). Per germline, CDR1 LNHNV and CDR2 YYDKDF (reference sequence). The CDR3 totals 16 residues. V dropped 2 bases and J dropped 0 bases, with 11 bases sitting between them. CDR3 amino acids: CATSRNKGGSYNEQFF. The CDR3 DNA is TGTGCCACCAGCAGAAATAAAGGGGGCTCCTACAATGAGCAGTTCTTC.

The genes are TRBV11-3 and TRBJ1-1, with D possibly TRBD1 on 5 matching bases. The CDR3 sequence is 14 residues long. Trimming removed 5 bases at V and 3 bases at J, with 13 bases between. The V gene's germline CDR1 is SGHNT and CDR2 YENEEA. As DNA, the CDR3 is TGTGCCAGCAGCCCGGGACGGTTGGACACTGAAGCTTTCTTT. Translated, it gives CASSPGRLDTEAFF.

For this clone: Its ends do not fully match the called genes, so a read error is possible. Different DNA sequences within this sample yield the same CDR3. The chain uses TRBV6-1 and TRBJ1-5; D not resolved. CDR3 length: 12 amino acids. CDR1 MNHNS and CDR2 SASEGT come from the germline V gene. CDR3 loop: CASTGGNQPQHF. CDR3 nucleotides: TGCGCCAGCACCGGCGGCAATCAGCCCCAGCATTTT.

The rearrangement links TRBV5-1 to TRBJ2-7; D unclear. Germline V lookup: CDR1 SGHRS, CDR2 YFSETQ. V lost 4 bases to trimming and J lost 2 bases, with 10 bases between them. This CDR3 contains 13 residues. The CDR3 sequence is CASSALNPYEQYF. CDR3 nucleotides: TGCGCCAGCAGCGCGTTGAATCCCTACGAGCAGTACTTC.

The chain recombines TRBV2 with TRBJ2-2, with D possibly TRBD1 on 5 matching bases. The V end lost 8 bases, the J end lost 6 bases, and 16 bases lay between the germline ends. The CDR3 runs to 14 residues. CDR1 SNHLY and CDR2 FYNNEI come from the germline V gene. The CDR3 DNA follows: TGTGCCAGCGGAGCTTCGGACATCCCCGGGGAGCTGTTTTTT. It translates to CASGASDIPGELFF.

Concerning this clone: A junction end diverges from the germline sequence, so it may reflect a read error. The chain joins TRBV20-1 to TRBJ1-2, with 7 nucleotides matching TRBD1. This CDR3 has 11 amino acids. In germline, CDR1 is DFQATT, CDR2 SNEGSKA (reference sequence). The CDR3 DNA follows: TGCAGTGCTAGACCCGCCGGGACAGTAACTTTC. This encodes CSARPAGTVTF.

The chain is built from TRBV6-5 and TRBJ1-4; D is ambiguous. This CDR3 region has 15 residues. The V end was cut by 0 bases, the J end by 0 bases, with 5 bases between. Germline-derived CDR1 and CDR2 are MNHEY and SVGAGI. In nucleotides, the CDR3 is TGTGCCAGCAGTTACTCCTTGGCAACTAATGAAAAACTGTTTTTT. It encodes CASSYSLATNEKLFF.

This chain uses TRBV29-1 with TRBJ1-1; 8 nucleotides match TRBD1. Per the germline V gene, CDR1 is SQVTM and CDR2 is ANQGSEA. There are 13 residues in the CDR3. Germline trimming cut 7 bases from V and 2 bases from J; bases unmatched to any gene: 6. CDR3 nucleotides: TGCAGCGCGAGACAGGGGTCCAACACTGAAGCTTTCTTT. It codes for CSARQGSNTEAFF. The whole variable domain, filled in from reference TRBV29-1 and TRBJ1-1, reads SAVISQKPSRDICQRGTSLTIQCQVDSQVTMMFWYRQQPGQSLTLIATANQGSEATYESGFVIDKFPISRPNLTFSTLTVSNMSPEDSSIYLCSARQGSNTEAFFGQGTRLTVV.

The rearrangement joins TRBV5-6 to TRBJ2-7, with D possibly matching TRBD1 (5 bases). There are 17 residues in the CDR3. With 3 bases removed from V and 2 bases from J, the gap between germline ends came to 21 bases. CDR1 and CDR2 from the germline V gene are SGHDT and YYEEEE. The CDR3 region has the DNA TGTGCCAGCAGCTCCCCCCCCCGCATACAGGTTGCCTACGAGCAGTACTTC. This sequence encodes CASSSPPRIQVAYEQYF.

The genes are TRBV30 and TRBJ2-3; perhaps TRBD2 as D (5 bases). This CDR3 has 14 amino acids. Germline V gene sequence: CDR1 GTSNPN, CDR2 SVGIG (reference sequence). V was pared by 4 bases and J by 2 bases, with 13 bases between. The CDR3 loop reads CAWNRLWDTDTQYF. CDR3 sequence (DNA): TGTGCCTGGAATCGACTATGGGACACAGATACGCAGTATTTT.

This chain connects TRBV27 to TRBJ2-7, with unresolved D. The germline CDR1 and CDR2 sequences are MNHEY and SMNVEV (reference sequence). The CDR3 spans 15 residues. The V gene lost 5 bases and the J gene lost 2 bases, with 16 bases spanning the gap. DNA for the CDR3: TGTGCCAGCAGTCCAACGGTGGGCGCAACCTACGAGCAGTACTTC. It codes for CASSPTVGATYEQYF.

The chain combines TRBV30 with TRBJ1-1; D gene ambiguous. Trimming stripped 3 bases from V and 5 bases from J, with 7 bases between. The length of the CDR3 is 11 residues. CDR1 and CDR2 from the germline V gene are GTSNPN and SVGIG (reference sequence). CDR3 sequence: CAWRVGTEAFF. The CDR3 nucleotides are TGTGCCTGGAGGGTCGGAACTGAAGCTTTCTTT.

The chain couples TRBV20-1 to TRBJ2-1; D gene unclear. The CDR3 consists of 10 residues. Deletions cut 6 bases from V and 10 bases from J, with 10 bases between. CDR1 DFQATT and CDR2 SNEGSKA come from the germline V gene (reference sequence). The CDR3 sequence is CSAVLLEQFF. CDR3 sequence (DNA): TGCAGTGCCGTGTTACTGGAGCAGTTCTTC.

This chain connects TRBV11-2 to TRBJ2-2; 8 bases are shared with TRBD1. CDR1 is SGHAT and CDR2 is FQNNGV in the germline V gene. The CDR3 totals 18 residues. V trimming: 4 bases; J trimming: 0 bases; junction bases outside the gene matches: 10. CDR3 sequence reads: CASSSAGDRLTNTGELFF. CDR3 DNA sequence: TGTGCCAGCAGCTCCGCTGGGGACAGGCTGACGAACACCGGGGAGCTGTTTTTT.

This CDR3 reads CASSPDGIYGYTF. CDR3 coding DNA: TGTGCCAGCAGCCCGGACGGCATCTATGGCTACACCTTC. The rearrangement joins TRBV2 to TRBJ1-2; D ambiguous. The CDR3 extends over 13 amino acids. Trimming left V 6 bases short and J 4 bases short, with 12 bases between. The V gene's germline CDR1 is SNHLY and CDR2 FYNNEI.